This is a list of T cell receptor beta chains from one sample in a study of blood T cell repertoires in COVID-19. Using immunoSEQ multiplex PCR, the repertoire was profiled, and TCRdb retains in-frame clones only, with some absent. Of some 120,000 clones listed, roughly 83% are singletons. Source material: peripheral blood. The source is a woman in her 30s who had recovered from COVID-19. CDR3s include the opening cysteine and the closing phenylalanine or tryptophan. Fields, in order: D gene, J gene, V gene, clone size, CDR3 protein, CDR3 DNA. The D gene is left open where the match is weak. The size field is filled for only some rows; it gives once, few, many or a size class.

>NA|TRBJ2-2|TRBV9|NA
CASSVAPTNTGELFF
TGTGCCAGCAGCGTAGCACCTACGAACACCGGGGAGCTGTTTTTT
>NA|TRBJ2-2|TRBV11-3|NA
CASSLRDKTGELFF
TGTGCCAGCAGCTTACGGGACAAGACCGGGGAGCTGTTTTTT
>NA|TRBJ1-3|TRBV4-2|NA
CASSQAEGPGNTIYF
TGTGCCAGCAGCCAAGCGGAGGGGCCCGGAAACACCATATATTTT
>NA|TRBJ1-1|TRBV2|few
CASSSAGTRNTEAFF
TGTGCCAGCAGCTCCGCCGGGACAAGGAACACTGAAGCTTTCTTT
>TRBD1|TRBJ2-1|TRBV5-8|NA
CASSWPGQGSYNEQFF
TGTGCCAGCAGCTGGCCGGGACAGGGATCCTACAATGAGCAGTTCTTC
>TRBD1|TRBJ1-2|TRBV6-2/TRBV6-3|NA
CASSYSTPGQDNYGYTF
TGTGCCAGCAGTTACTCGACCCCGGGACAGGATAACTATGGCTACACCTTC
>NA|TRBJ1-1|TRBV6-5|NA
CASRNGQRPEAFF
TGTGCCAGCAGGAATGGACAGCGCCCTGAAGCTTTCTTT
>NA|TRBJ2-5|TRBV5-4|many
CASSLVPTNQETQYF
TGTGCCAGCAGCTTGGTACCGACTAACCAAGAGACCCAGTACTTC
>NA|TRBJ1-2|TRBV6-1|NA
CASSDEVDYGYTF
TGTGCCAGCAGTGATGAGGTGGACTATGGCTACACCTTC
>NA|TRBJ1-5|TRBV27|NA
CASSLRLGQPQHF
TGTGCCAGCAGTTTACGGCTCGGGCAGCCCCAGCATTTT
>TRBD1|TRBJ1-4|TRBV25-1|NA
CASRGQGSRTNEKLFF
TGTGCCAGCAGGGGACAGGGTTCGCGAACTAATGAAAAACTGTTTTTT
>NA|TRBJ1-5|TRBV27|once
CASTDRINQPQHF
TGTGCCAGCACCGACAGGATCAATCAGCCCCAGCATTTT
>TRBD1|TRBJ1-1|TRBV29-1|NA
CSVPRDSSATGAFF
TGCAGCGTCCCCCGGGACAGCAGTGCCACAGGAGCTTTCTTT
>TRBD2|TRBJ2-5|TRBV4-1|NA
CASSQDLAGYQETQYF
TGCGCCAGCAGCCAAGATCTAGCGGGGTACCAAGAGACCCAGTACTTC
>TRBD1|TRBJ1-6|TRBV2|NA
CASRNGQGNHSPLHF
TGTGCCAGCAGAAACGGACAGGGGAACCATTCACCCCTCCACTTT
>TRBD1|TRBJ1-5|TRBV15|NA
CATGQAYNQPQHF
TGTGCCACCGGACAGGCTTACAATCAGCCCCAGCATTTT
>NA|TRBJ2-7|TRBV3-1/TRBV3-2|NA
CASSPSGGYEQYF
TGTGCCAGCAGCCCATCTGGGGGGTACGAGCAGTACTTC
>NA|TRBJ2-4|TRBV19|NA
CASSREKNIQYF
TGTGCCAGTAGTAGGGAGAAAAACATTCAGTACTTC
>NA|TRBJ2-7|TRBV4-1|NA
CASSQEGIRPPGEQYF
TGCGCCAGCAGCCAAGAGGGTATACGCCCACCAGGAGAGCAGTACTTC
>TRBD1|TRBJ2-3|TRBV5-4|NA
CASHRDRAGDTQYF
TGTGCCAGCCACCGGGACAGGGCTGGTGATACGCAGTATTTT
>TRBD1|TRBJ1-1|TRBV30|NA
CAWSLQGATEAFF
TGTGCCTGGAGTCTACAGGGGGCAACTGAAGCTTTCTTT
>TRBD2|TRBJ2-4|TRBV5-1|NA
CASSQAGGTLAKNIQYF
TGCGCCAGCAGCCAGGCGGGAGGGACGCTAGCCAAAAACATTCAGTACTTC
>NA|TRBJ2-7|TRBV4-2|NA
CASSQDLQTYEQYF
TGTGCCAGCAGCCAAGATTTACAGACCTACGAGCAGTACTTC
>TRBD1|TRBJ1-1|TRBV5-1|once
CASSFPGTGDTEAFF
TGCGCCAGCAGCTTTCCCGGGACAGGGGACACTGAAGCTTTCTTT
>NA|TRBJ1-1|TRBV7-9|NA
CASSFGQSNTEAFF
TGTGCCAGCAGCTTTGGACAGTCGAACACTGAAGCTTTCTTT
>TRBD1|TRBJ1-1|TRBV28|NA
CASYEGAGVALNTEAFF
TGTGCCAGCTATGAGGGGGCGGGTGTGGCTTTGAACACTGAAGCTTTCTTT
>NA|TRBJ1-2|TRBV20-1|NA
CRPAGSYGYTF
TGCAGACCGGCGGGTAGTTATGGCTACACCTTC
>TRBD1|TRBJ1-4|TRBV9|once
CASSVVGTGGEKLFF
TGTGCCAGCAGCGTAGTGGGGACAGGGGGGGAAAAACTGTTTTTT
>NA|TRBJ2-1|TRBV5-1|few
CASGTGRYEQFF
TGCGCCAGCGGGACTGGCCGATATGAGCAGTTCTTC
>NA|TRBJ2-2|TRBV12-3/TRBV12-4|NA
CASSRGAGELFF
TGTGCCAGCAGTAGGGGCGCCGGGGAGCTGTTTTTT
>TRBD2|TRBJ2-7|TRBV27|NA
CASSPVGLAEVSSYEQYF
TGTGCCAGCAGCCCCGTGGGCCTAGCGGAAGTTAGCTCCTACGAGCAGTACTTC
>TRBD1|TRBJ2-6|TRBV7-9|NA
CATSSPGTGSGANVLTF
TGTGCCACCTCCAGTCCCGGGACAGGGTCCGGGGCCAACGTCCTGACTTTC
>NA|TRBJ2-1|TRBV9|NA
CASSPLPRDNEQFF
TGTGCCAGCAGCCCGCTCCCTCGGGATAATGAGCAGTTCTTC
>NA|TRBJ1-1|TRBV18|NA
CASSPQNTEAFF
TGTGCCAGCTCACCTCAGAACACTGAAGCTTTCTTT
>NA|TRBJ2-7|TRBV10-3|NA
CAISGGGSYEQYF
TGTGCCATCAGTGGAGGGGGTTCTTACGAGCAGTACTTC
>NA|TRBJ1-4|TRBV9|NA
CASSERGGNEKLFF
TGTGCCAGCAGCGAAAGGGGCGGAAATGAAAAACTGTTTTTT
>TRBD1|TRBJ2-7|TRBV5-6|NA
CASLYRGESYEQYF
TGTGCCAGCCTTTACAGGGGAGAGTCCTACGAGCAGTACTTC
>NA|TRBJ1-5|TRBV3-1/TRBV3-2|NA
CASSQGSQYNQPQHF
TGTGCCAGCAGCCAAGGTTCACAGTACAATCAGCCCCAGCATTTT
>NA|TRBJ2-1|TRBV3-1/TRBV3-2|NA
CASSQDIGRGSYNEQFF
TGTGCCAGCAGCCAAGATATTGGCAGGGGTTCCTACAATGAGCAGTTCTTC
>NA|TRBJ2-7|TRBV11-3|NA
CASRRGVEQYF
TGTGCCAGCCGCAGGGGGGTGGAGCAGTACTTC
>TRBD1|TRBJ1-5|TRBV5-1|NA
CASSNGQGNQPQHF
TGCGCCAGCAGCAATGGACAGGGGAATCAGCCCCAGCATTTT
>NA|TRBJ2-5|TRBV11-2|NA
CASSLRRAETQYF
TGTGCCAGCAGCTTGAGGAGGGCAGAGACCCAGTACTTC
>NA|TRBJ1-4|TRBV12-3/TRBV12-4|NA
CASSRDKEEKLFF
TGTGCCAGCAGTCGGGACAAGGAAGAAAAACTGTTTTTT